The following is a T cell receptor (beta chain) sequence with its context. These data are taken from a study of blood T cell repertoires in COVID-19. Study at large: Samples representing acute and convalescent COVID-19 were sourced from the United States, Italy and Spain. PBMCs, B-cell-depleted T cells, or T cells were the source of the cDNA or gDNA that made up the material.

The trim removed 5 bases at V and 6 bases at J, leaving 13 bases unmatched. The CDR3 consists of 16 residues. Germline CDR1 is SEHNR and CDR2 is FQNEAQ (reference sequence). The table came from immunoSEQ multiplex PCR; TCRdb's copy has only in-frame clones and leaves some out. The sample has under 250,000 clones, 75% to 90% seen once. The sample taken for sequencing was peripheral blood. This receptor was taken from a man aged 35 to 55 with acute or convalescent COVID-19. This sequence joins TRBV7-9 and TRBJ1-5, with TRBD1 matching 7 bases. CDR3 in amino acids: CASSPDLGGVGQPQHF. CDR3 nucleotides: TGTGCCAGCAGCCCCGACCTAGGGGGCGTGGGTCAGCCCCAGCATTTT.